This TCR beta chain was sequenced for a study of Graves' ophthalmopathy and Graves' hyperthyroidism. RNA served as the template for amplifying TCR beta CDR3 regions. RT-PCR was first run with HTBI primers, then multiplex PCR in a second round. Each CDR3 protein gets one entry after TCRdb re-called the multiplex PCR reads with MiXCR. The repertoire holds about 420,000 distinct CDR3 sequences, with roughly 21% as singletons. Note on this clonotype: No antigen is known for it.

Whole-study results and caveats: Among expanded thyroid clonotypes above 0.001 frequency, most also occurred in blood.

This CDR3 has 11 residues. V was shortened by 6 bases and J by 9 bases, with 9 bases between the two germline ends. Hyperthyroidism was new, under 2 months, in patients aged 18 to 65. Orbital computed tomography, thyroid ultrasound, TRAb, serum thyroxine and clinical symptoms formed the basis of diagnosis. From fresh peripheral blood, over 9 ml in volume, the PBMCs were obtained. The genes are TRBV12-3 or TRBV12-4 and TRBJ1-5; a weak D match, TRBD1 (5 bases). The sequenced material came from peripheral blood. This clonotype was obtained from a woman under 30 with stable Graves' hyperthyroidism. CDR3 DNA: TGTGCCAGCAGCGTTGGGGGGCCCCAGCATTTT. It codes for CASSVGGPQHF.